What follows are 15 T cell receptor beta chains derived from one specimen sequenced in a study of cytomegalovirus exposure and HLA in healthy donors. It was with 60 Vbeta and 13 Jbeta primers that the PCR ran. Produced via immunoSEQ multiplex PCR; TCRdb's table is partial and in-frame only. The repertoire holds about 140,000 clones, nearly 85% seen once, with 3% to 3.5% in the top ten. Material for sequencing was PBMCs. The receptors stem from a male donor in good health and CMV-seronegative.

The chain combines TRBV28 with TRBJ2-1; perhaps TRBD2 as D (6 bases). Germline lookup yields CDR1 MDHEN and CDR2 SYDVKM. V was cut by 3 bases and J by 4 bases, with 10 bases left in between. The CDR3 consists of 14 residues. This chain's CDR3 is CASSLSGFYNEQFF. The CDR3 region has the DNA TGTGCCAGCAGTTTGAGCGGGTTTTACAATGAGCAGTTCTTC.

In its sample, this clone was seen once. The chain links TRBV6-1 to TRBJ1-6, with a weak D call TRBD1 (5 bases). Germline V gene data show CDR1 as MNHNS and CDR2 as SASEGT. Trimming pared 7 bases from V and 5 bases from J, leaving 12 bases between. This CDR3 is 14 amino acids long. The CDR3 sequence: CASTRVVHNSPLHF. The CDR3 nucleotides are TGTGCCAGCACCAGGGTTGTCCATAATTCACCCCTCCACTTT.

This clone came up a few times. V gene TRBV9 combines with J gene TRBJ2-7; 10 nucleotides agree with TRBD1. V lost 4 bases, J lost 2 bases, and 3 bases stayed unmatched. This CDR3 spans 14 amino acids. Germline CDR1 and CDR2: SGDLS and YYNGEE. This CDR3 reads CASSTGQGAYEQYF. The CDR3 DNA sequence: TGTGCCAGCAGCACCGGACAGGGGGCCTACGAGCAGTACTTC. Drawing the rest from reference TRBV9 and TRBJ2-7, the complete variable domain is DSGVTQTPKHLITATGQRVTLRCSPRSGDLSVYWYQQSLDQGLQFLIQYYNGEERAKGNILERFSAQQFPDLHSELNLSSLELGDSALYFCASSTGQGAYEQYFGPGTRLTVT.

A few counts support this clone. The CDR3 protein is CASRLSGAFHSEQYF. For the CDR3, the DNA is TGTGCCAGCAGACTCTCTGGGGCATTCCACAGCGAGCAGTACTTC. The chain has TRBV28 and TRBJ2-7, with D possibly being TRBD1 (5 bases). V was trimmed by 6 bases and J by 6 bases, leaving 21 bases between them. The CDR3 is 15 residues long. Germline CDR1 reads MDHEN; CDR2 reads SYDVKM.

The chain employs TRBV11-2 and TRBJ1-1, with TRBD1 as a possible D gene (5 bases). CDR3 length equals 16 residues. Germline V CDR1 and CDR2: SGHAT, FQNNGV. The V and J ends lost 2 bases and 5 bases respectively, with 18 bases between them. The CDR3 loop is CASSLSTDKLLTEAFF. In DNA, the CDR3 is TGTGCCAGCAGCTTATCAACGGACAAACTGTTAACTGAAGCTTTCTTT. Full variable domain (missing parts from reference TRBV11-2 and TRBJ1-1): EAGVAQSPRYKIIEKRQSVAFWCNPISGHATLYWYQQILGQGPKLLIQFQNNGVVDDSQLPKDRFSAERLKGVDSTLKIQPAKLEDSAVYLCASSLSTDKLLTEAFFGQGTRLTVV.

Turning to this clone: Distinct nucleotide sequences in the sample also encode this CDR3. V gene TRBV9 combines with J gene TRBJ1-2; unclear D gene. V shed 0 bases and J shed 0 bases, with 3 bases lying between them. The germline gives CDR1 SGDLS, CDR2 YYNGEE. The CDR3 contains 13 residues. The CDR3 DNA is TGTGCCAGCAGCGTAGCAGCTAACTATGGCTACACCTTC. Protein sequence: CASSVAANYGYTF.

This clone showed up just a few times. V usage is TRBV7-2 and J usage is TRBJ1-1, with D unresolved. Trimming removed 3 bases at V and 0 bases at J, with 2 bases between. Germline CDR1 and CDR2: SGHTA and FQGNSA. The CDR3 is made up of 12 amino acids. CDR3 bases: TGTGCCAGCAGCTTTATGAACACTGAAGCTTTCTTT. This gives the protein CASSFMNTEAFF. The whole variable domain, remainder taken from reference TRBV7-2 and TRBJ1-1, is GAGVSQSPSNKVTEKGKDVELRCDPISGHTALYWYRQSLGQGLEFLIYFQGNSAPDKSGLPSDRFSAERTGGSVSTLTIQRTQQEDSAVYLCASSFMNTEAFFGQGTRLTVV.

The J gene is TRBJ2-1, the V gene TRBV14; D might be TRBD1 (6 bases). Germline V lookup: CDR1 SGHDN, CDR2 FVKESK. The length of the CDR3 is 15 residues. V lost 4 bases and J lost 3, with 13 bases in between. For the CDR3, the DNA is TGTGCCAGCAGCCCCGAAGGGACATTCTACAATGAGCAGTTCTTC. Translating it yields CASSPEGTFYNEQFF.

The rearrangement links TRBV7-3 to TRBJ2-1, with 7 bases matching TRBD2. Germline trimming cut 0 bases from V and 4 bases from J; bases unmatched to any gene: 3. Germline V gene lookup returns CDR1 SGHTA and CDR2 FQGTGA. The CDR3 loop spans 15 amino acids. Here the CDR3 DNA reads TGTGCCAGCAGCTTAACGCGGGAGAGTTACAATGAGCAGTTCTTC. It is translated as CASSLTRESYNEQFF.

The CDR3 DNA sequence: TGTGCCAGCAGTGAGGCCACGGGACAGGGCGTAAAGACCCAGTACTTC. Its translation is CASSEATGQGVKTQYF. The rearrangement links TRBV25-1 to TRBJ2-5; 9 nucleotides align to TRBD1. The length of the CDR3 is 16 residues. Germline V gene sequence: CDR1 MGHDK, CDR2 SYGVNS. V was clipped by 3 bases and J by 6 bases; unmatched bases: 11.

The chain employs TRBV2 and TRBJ2-3; possible D gene TRBD2, 7 bases. The CDR3 has 19 amino acids. The V gene lost 0 bases and the J gene lost 2 bases, with 21 bases spanning the gap. The germline gives CDR1 SNHLY, CDR2 FYNNEI. CDR3 protein: CASSEAPPRGGRPTDTQYF. The CDR3 region has the DNA TGTGCCAGCAGTGAAGCGCCCCCCCGCGGGGGCCGCCCCACAGATACGCAGTATTTT.

The chain joins TRBV27 to TRBJ2-7, with D possibly being TRBD1 (6 bases). Germline V CDR1 and CDR2: MNHEY, SMNVEV (reference sequence). CDR3 length: 15 amino acids. The V end was cut by 5 bases, the J end by 3 bases, with 17 bases between. This CDR3 is CASSQGSGEGYEQYF. The CDR3 coding sequence is TGTGCCAGCAGTCAGGGGTCCGGGGAAGGCTACGAGCAGTACTTC.

The chain combines TRBV9 with TRBJ2-7, with 7 positions matching TRBD1. V lost 2 bases and J lost 2; bases outside the gene matches: 7. Germline V CDR1 and CDR2: SGDLS, YYNGEE. This CDR3 contains 15 residues. The CDR3 loop reads CASSVSDRRAYEQYF. The CDR3 DNA is TGTGCCAGCAGCGTCTCGGACAGGAGAGCCTACGAGCAGTACTTC.

This chain joins TRBV19 and TRBJ2-1, with a tentative D call TRBD2 (6 bases). The V end lost 4 bases, the J end lost 3 bases, and 10 bases lay between the germline ends. CDR1 LNHDA and CDR2 SQIVND come from the germline V gene (reference sequence). The CDR3 extends over 14 amino acids. The CDR3 DNA is TGTGCCAGTAGTAAGTCCGGGAGCTACAATGAGCAGTTCTTC. Its translation is CASSKSGSYNEQFF.

Only one count was recorded for this clone. The chain is built from TRBV27 and TRBJ2-1; TRBD2 agrees at 11 bases. The CDR3 is made up of 15 amino acids. The ends lost 0 bases at V and 6 bases at J; junction bases unmatched: 1. Germline CDR1 MNHEY, CDR2 SMNVEV (reference sequence). CDR3 nucleotides: TGTGCCAGCAGTTTATCAACTAGCGGGAGCAATGAGCAGTTCTTC. Protein: CASSLSTSGSNEQFF.